This record looks at one T cell receptor (beta chain) sequence and its context. Its antigen remains unknown. It was uncontrolled infection, other autoimmune disease, pregnancy or lactation that excluded patients. Out of about 10 ml of fresh peripheral blood came the PBMCs. The data stem from a study of T cells in Graves' hyperthyroidism and ophthalmopathy. Study details: Prior to any treatment, at the point of initial diagnosis, peripheral blood was collected.

It was RNA transcripts that yielded the amplified TCR beta CDR3 regions. Primed by the HTBI set, a first-round RT-PCR was run on the TCR CDR3. TCRdb passed the multiplex PCR reads through MiXCR, listing each CDR3 protein once. The sample has around 350,000 distinct CDR3 sequences, approximately 19% seen once. Study observations and caveats: Researchers found most expanded thyroid clonotypes above 0.001 in blood as well.

The TCR sequence derives from a woman aged 18-29 years with Graves' hyperthyroidism. Sequenced input: blood.

For the CDR3, the DNA is TGTGCCAGCATCACAGGGGGAACCCAAGAGACCCAGTACTTC. Translation: CASITGGTQETQYF. The chain recombines TRBV18 with TRBJ2-5; TRBD1 aligns across 8 bases. This CDR3 has 14 residues. J gave up 1 base and V 8 bases, and 6 bases lay outside the gene matches. Germline V gene data show CDR1 as KGHSH and CDR2 as LQKENI.